Listed below are T cell receptor beta chains from one sample, sequenced in a study of immune reconstitution after stem cell transplant in scleroderma. Via MiXCR, TCRdb re-called the RT-PCR reads, giving one row per CDR3 protein. The sample records around 2,200 distinct CDR3 sequences, roughly a tenth being singletons. This sample was taken before or after autologous hematopoietic stem cell transplantation (not recorded which). These receptors all come from a female donor with systemic sclerosis. Each CDR3 is given with its conserved first and last residue. D genes are given only for firm matches. Size is stated for part of the rows, as once, few or many counts, or as a class when the clone is expanded.

>NA|TRBV29-1|TRBJ2-3|medium-sized
CSVEGQGRADTQYF
TGCAGCGTTGAAGGGCAGGGCAGGGCAGATACGCAGTATTTT
>NA|TRBV9|TRBJ2-7|NA
CASSVGIEGGSYEQYF
TGTGCCAGCAGCGTAGGGATTGAAGGAGGAAGTTACGAGCAGTACTTC
>NA|TRBV20-1|TRBJ2-7|medium-sized
CSARAGIRYEQYF
TGCAGTGCTAGAGCAGGGATCCGGTACGAGCAGTACTTC
>TRBD1|TRBV9|TRBJ1-6|medium-sized
CASSVAQDRGSPLHF
TGTGCCAGCAGCGTAGCCCAAGACAGGGGTTCACCCCTCCACTTT
>TRBD2|TRBV20-1|TRBJ2-3|few
CSAPRASGGTDTQYF
TGCAGTGCCCCCCGAGCTAGCGGGGGGACAGATACGCAGTATTTT
>NA|TRBV2|TRBJ1-1|medium-sized
CASSRYTGDTEAFF
TGTGCCAGCAGTCGATACACGGGAGACACTGAAGCTTTCTTT
>NA|TRBV5-6|TRBJ1-2|NA
CASSTSGHLVYGYTF
TGTGCCAGCAGCACCTCGGGACATTTAGTCTATGGCTACACCTTC
>NA|TRBV21-1|TRBJ2-6|NA
CASSKEGQAYSGANVLTF
TGTGCCAGCAGCAAAGAGGGACAGGCCTACTCTGGGGCCAACGTCCTGACTTTC
>NA|TRBV6-1|TRBJ2-1|NA
CASSEEGGRGLSEQFF
TGTGCCAGCAGTGAAGAAGGGGGTAGAGGGCTGAGTGAGCAGTTCTTC
>NA|TRBV5-6|TRBJ2-1|NA
CASSLAPSAKNEQFF
TGTGCCAGCAGCTTGGCTCCTAGCGCGAAGAATGAGCAGTTCTTC
>TRBD2|TRBV20-1|TRBJ2-1|medium-sized
CSASVNSGGPYNEQFF
TGCAGTGCTAGTGTTAATAGCGGGGGGCCCTACAATGAGCAGTTCTTC
>NA|TRBV6-4|TRBJ2-4|NA
CASSKLILAKNIQYF
TGTGCCAGCAGCAAATTGATACTAGCCAAAAACATTCAGTACTTC
>NA|TRBV6-5|TRBJ1-1|medium-sized
CASSYSLNTEAFF
TGTGCCAGCAGTTACTCCTTGAACACTGAAGCTTTCTTT
>NA|TRBV4-1|TRBJ1-3|few
CASSQGPLRRGGGNTIYF
TGCGCCAGCAGCCAAGGTCCCCTTCGGAGGGGTGGAGGAAACACCATATATTTT
>TRBD1|TRBV2|TRBJ1-1|medium-sized
CARSGTVNTEAFF
TGTGCCAGGTCCGGGACAGTGAACACTGAAGCTTTCTTT
>TRBD1|TRBV12-3/TRBV12-4|TRBJ1-1|large
CASSFYSTGGTEAFF
TGTGCCAGCAGTTTCTATTCGACAGGGGGCACTGAAGCTTTCTTT
>NA|TRBV20-1|TRBJ1-1|large
CSARSFQVTEAFF
TGCAGTGCTAGGTCGTTCCAGGTCACTGAAGCTTTCTTT
>NA|TRBV7-9|TRBJ1-2|medium-sized
CASSFPGATGGYTF
TGTGCCAGCAGCTTCCCGGGGGCGACGGGTGGCTACACCTTC
>NA|TRBV12-3/TRBV12-4|TRBJ1-1|medium-sized
CASSLGSNTEAFF
TGTGCCAGCAGTTTAGGGTCCAACACTGAAGCTTTCTTT
>NA|TRBV2|TRBJ1-1|large
CASSDGGTAEAFF
TGTGCCAGCAGTGACGGGGGAACGGCTGAAGCTTTCTTT
>NA|TRBV5-6|TRBJ2-7|NA
CASSPDISSYEQYF
TGTGCCAGCAGCCCCGACATCAGCTCCTACGAGCAGTACTTC
>TRBD1|TRBV10-3|TRBJ1-2|NA
CAISDPRQGPYGYTF
TGTGCCATCAGTGATCCCAGACAGGGGCCCTATGGCTACACCTTC
>TRBD1|TRBV7-2|TRBJ1-2|NA
CASEQGEGYGYTF
TGTGCCAGTGAACAGGGGGAAGGCTATGGCTACACCTTC
>TRBD2|TRBV14|TRBJ2-1|NA
CASSQDTQGLAISNEQFF
TGTGCCAGCAGCCAAGACACCCAGGGACTAGCGATCTCCAATGAGCAGTTCTTC